This T cell receptor (beta chain) was captured in a study of blood T cell repertoires in COVID-19. For the study at large: There were acute and convalescent COVID-19 samples, and they came from the United States, Italy and Spain.

Original analysis: Reference gene primer amplification in the assay estimated nucleated cell counts. Data came from immunoSEQ multiplex PCR; TCRdb stores just in-frame clones and leaves some out. D and trimming come from the DNA, and the V and J calls and clone size come from that table. This sample has some 230,000 clones, with around 85% found just once. V lost 4 bases and J lost 7, with 16 bases in between. The CDR3 is 14 residues long. Germline V lookup: CDR1 SGHAT, CDR2 FQNNGV. This chain uses TRBV11-2 with TRBJ1-1, with a tentative D call TRBD1 (5 bases). This clonotype originated in a woman aged 40 to 49 with acute COVID-19. Source material: PBMCs or T cells enriched from blood (not recorded which). For the CDR3, the DNA is TGTGCCAGCAGCTCCCACAGGACCTACAGTGAAGCTTTCTTT. Translated, it gives CASSSHRTYSEAFF.